This TCR beta chain is from a study of blood T cell repertoires in COVID-19. Seattle's enrolled individuals joined amid active infection and were then monitored longitudinally. This clone was detected only once. Libraries were prepared by immunoSEQ multiplex PCR; TCRdb keeps only in-frame clonotypes and omits some of them. The data show 250,000 to 300,000 clones, approximately 87% seen once. V dropped 7 bases and J dropped 9; count of bases not matched to a gene: 8. Germline CDR1 reads SQVTM; CDR2 reads ANQGSEA. CDR3 length: 11 amino acids. This receptor was taken from a woman aged 25 to 39 with COVID-19, enrolled during active disease. The chain employs TRBV29-1 and TRBJ1-1, with 7 bases aligning to TRBD1. The source material was peripheral blood. CDR3 nucleotide sequence: TGCAGCGACCGACAGGGTGTGCAAGCTTTCTTT. Its protein is CSDRQGVQAFF.